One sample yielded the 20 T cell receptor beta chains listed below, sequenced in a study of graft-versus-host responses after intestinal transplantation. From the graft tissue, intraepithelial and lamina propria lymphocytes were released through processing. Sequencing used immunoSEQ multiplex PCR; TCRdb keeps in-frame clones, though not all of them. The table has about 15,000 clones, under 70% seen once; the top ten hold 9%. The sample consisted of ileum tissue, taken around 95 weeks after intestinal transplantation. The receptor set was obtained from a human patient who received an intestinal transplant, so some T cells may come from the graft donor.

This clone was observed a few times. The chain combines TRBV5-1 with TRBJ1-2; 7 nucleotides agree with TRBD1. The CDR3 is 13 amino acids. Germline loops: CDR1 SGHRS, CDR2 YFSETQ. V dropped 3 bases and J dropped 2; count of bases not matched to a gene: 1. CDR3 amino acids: CASSWGQNYGYTF. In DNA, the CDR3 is TGCGCCAGCAGCTGGGGACAGAACTATGGCTACACCTTC.

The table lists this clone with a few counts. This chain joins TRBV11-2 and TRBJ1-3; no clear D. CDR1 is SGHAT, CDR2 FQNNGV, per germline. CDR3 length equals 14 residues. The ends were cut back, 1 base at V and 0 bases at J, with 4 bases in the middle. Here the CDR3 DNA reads TGTGCCAGCAGCTTAGGGCACTCTGGAAACACCATATATTTT. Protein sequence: CASSLGHSGNTIYF.

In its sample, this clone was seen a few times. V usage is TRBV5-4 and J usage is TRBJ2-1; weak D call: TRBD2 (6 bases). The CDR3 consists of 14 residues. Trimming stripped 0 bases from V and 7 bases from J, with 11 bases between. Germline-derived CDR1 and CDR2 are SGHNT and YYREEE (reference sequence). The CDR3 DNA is TGTGCCAGCAGCTTGGCAGGCGGGGCAAATGAGCAGTTCTTC. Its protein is CASSLAGGANEQFF.

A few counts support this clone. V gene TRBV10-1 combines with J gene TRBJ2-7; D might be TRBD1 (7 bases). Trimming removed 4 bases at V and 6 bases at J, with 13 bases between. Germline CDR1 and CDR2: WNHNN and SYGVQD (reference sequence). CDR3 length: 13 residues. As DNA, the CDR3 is TGCGCCAGCAGTGTCGGAGGGGGCCTCGAGCAGTACTTC. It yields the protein CASSVGGGLEQYF.

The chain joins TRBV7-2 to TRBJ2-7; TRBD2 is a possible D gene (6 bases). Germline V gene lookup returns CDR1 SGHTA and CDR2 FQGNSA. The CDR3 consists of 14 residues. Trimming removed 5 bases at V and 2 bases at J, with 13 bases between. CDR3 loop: CASSLTRTTYEQYF. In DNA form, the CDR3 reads TGTGCCAGCAGCCTGACTAGAACTACCTACGAGCAGTACTTC.

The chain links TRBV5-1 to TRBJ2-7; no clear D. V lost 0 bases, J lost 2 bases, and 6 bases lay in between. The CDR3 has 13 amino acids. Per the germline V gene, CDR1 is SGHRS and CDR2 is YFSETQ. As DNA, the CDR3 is TGCGCCAGCAGCTTGGCAGTCGCCTACGAGCAGTACTTC. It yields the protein CASSLAVAYEQYF.

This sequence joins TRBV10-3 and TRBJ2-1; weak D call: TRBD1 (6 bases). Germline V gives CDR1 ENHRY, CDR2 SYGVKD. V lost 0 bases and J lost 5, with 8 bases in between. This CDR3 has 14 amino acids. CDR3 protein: CAISESGANNEQFF. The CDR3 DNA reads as TGTGCCATCAGTGAGTCGGGGGCCAACAATGAGCAGTTCTTC.

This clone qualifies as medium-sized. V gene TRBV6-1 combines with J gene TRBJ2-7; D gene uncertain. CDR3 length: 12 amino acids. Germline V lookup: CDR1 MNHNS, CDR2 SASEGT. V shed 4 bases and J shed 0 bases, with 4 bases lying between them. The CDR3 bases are TGTGCCAGCAGTGTTAGCTCCTACGAGCAGTACTTC. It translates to CASSVSSYEQYF.

Here the CDR3 reads CSVHRAPLRQETQYF. CDR3 DNA sequence: TGCAGCGTCCACAGGGCGCCCCTAAGACAAGAGACCCAGTACTTC. The rearrangement joins TRBV29-1 to TRBJ2-5; perhaps TRBD1 as D (6 bases). The V gene lost 6 bases and the J gene lost 2 bases, with 19 bases spanning the gap. Germline-derived CDR1 and CDR2 are SQVTM and ANQGSEA. CDR3 length: 15 amino acids. The variable domain in full, with the rest retrieved from reference TRBV29-1 and TRBJ2-5, is SAVISQKPSRDICQRGTSLTIQCQVDSQVTMMFWYRQQPGQSLTLIATANQGSEATYESGFVIDKFPISRPNLTFSTLTVSNMSPEDSSIYLCSVHRAPLRQETQYFGPGTRLLVL.

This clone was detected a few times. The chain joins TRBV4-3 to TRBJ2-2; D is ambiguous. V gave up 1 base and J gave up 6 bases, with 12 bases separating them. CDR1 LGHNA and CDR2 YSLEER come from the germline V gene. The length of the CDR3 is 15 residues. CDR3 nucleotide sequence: TGCGCCAGCAGCCAAGTCCACCTAGGATCCGGGGAGCTGTTTTTT. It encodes CASSQVHLGSGELFF.

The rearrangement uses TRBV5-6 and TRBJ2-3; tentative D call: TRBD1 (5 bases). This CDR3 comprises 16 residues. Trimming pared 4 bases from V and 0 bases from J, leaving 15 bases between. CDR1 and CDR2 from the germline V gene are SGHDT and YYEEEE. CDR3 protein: CASSPGPGASTDTQYF. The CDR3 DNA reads TGTGCCAGCAGCCCAGGGCCTGGAGCTAGCACAGATACGCAGTATTTT.

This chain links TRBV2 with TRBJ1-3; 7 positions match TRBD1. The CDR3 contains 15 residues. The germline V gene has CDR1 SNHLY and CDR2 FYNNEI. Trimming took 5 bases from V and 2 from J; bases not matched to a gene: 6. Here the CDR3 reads CASSTDRNPGNTIYF. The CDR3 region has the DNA TGTGCCAGCAGTACGGACAGGAACCCTGGAAACACCATATATTTT.

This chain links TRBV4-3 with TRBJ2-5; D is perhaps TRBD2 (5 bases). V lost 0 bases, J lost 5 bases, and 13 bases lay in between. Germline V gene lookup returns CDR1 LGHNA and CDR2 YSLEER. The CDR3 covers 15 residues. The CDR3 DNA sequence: TGCGCCAGCAGCCAAGATTCGGGGTCCCGGGAGACCCAGTACTTC. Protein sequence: CASSQDSGSRETQYF.

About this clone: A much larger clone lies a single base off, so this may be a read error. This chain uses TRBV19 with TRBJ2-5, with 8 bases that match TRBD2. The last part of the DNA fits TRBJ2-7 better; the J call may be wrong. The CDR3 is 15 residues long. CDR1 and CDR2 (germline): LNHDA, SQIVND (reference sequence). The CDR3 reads CASSTSEGLAYEQYF. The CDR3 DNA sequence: TGTGCCAGCAGCACCTCCGAGGGACTAGCCTACGAGCAGTACTTC.

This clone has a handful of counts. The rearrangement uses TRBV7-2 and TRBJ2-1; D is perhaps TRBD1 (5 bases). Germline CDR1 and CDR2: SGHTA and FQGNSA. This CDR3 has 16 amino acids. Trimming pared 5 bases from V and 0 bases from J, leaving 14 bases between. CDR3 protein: CASSARQSSSYNEQFF. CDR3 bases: TGTGCCAGCAGCGCCCGACAGAGCAGCTCCTACAATGAGCAGTTCTTC.

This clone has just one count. Here the CDR3 reads CASTWDSGGRGYTF. The CDR3 DNA sequence: TGTGCCAGTACCTGGGACAGCGGGGGGAGAGGCTACACCTTC. This rearrangement joins TRBV19 to TRBJ1-2; TRBD1 aligns across 7 bases. This CDR3 is 14 amino acids long. Germline lookup yields CDR1 LNHDA and CDR2 SQIVND (reference sequence). The V segment lost 7 bases and the J segment 8 bases; nucleotides outside the gene matches: 13.

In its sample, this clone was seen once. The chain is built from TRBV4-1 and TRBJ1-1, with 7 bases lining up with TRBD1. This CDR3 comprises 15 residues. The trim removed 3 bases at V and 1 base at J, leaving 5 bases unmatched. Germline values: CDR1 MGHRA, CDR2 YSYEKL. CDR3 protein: CASSHPGTANTEAFF. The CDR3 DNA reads TGCGCCAGCAGCCATCCCGGGACAGCGAACACTGAAGCTTTCTTT.

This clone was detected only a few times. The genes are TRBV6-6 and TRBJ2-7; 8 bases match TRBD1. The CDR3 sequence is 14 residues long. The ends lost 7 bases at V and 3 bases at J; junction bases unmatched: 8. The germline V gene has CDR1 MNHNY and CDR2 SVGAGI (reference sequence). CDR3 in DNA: TGTGCCAGCACTAGGACAGGGAGGATCTACGAGCAGTACTTC. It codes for CASTRTGRIYEQYF.

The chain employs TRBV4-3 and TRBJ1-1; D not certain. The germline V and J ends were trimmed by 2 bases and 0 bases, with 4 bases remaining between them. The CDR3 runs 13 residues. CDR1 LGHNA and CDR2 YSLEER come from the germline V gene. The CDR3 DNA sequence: TGCGCCAGCAGCCAAACATTGAACACTGAAGCTTTCTTT. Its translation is CASSQTLNTEAFF.

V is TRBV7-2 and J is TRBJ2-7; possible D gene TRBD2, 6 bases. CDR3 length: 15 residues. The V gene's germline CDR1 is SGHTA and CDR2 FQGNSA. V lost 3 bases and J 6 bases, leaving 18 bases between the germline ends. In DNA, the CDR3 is TGTGCCAGCAGCTTCGTTCGGGGGATAAGAAGCGAGCAGTACTTC. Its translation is CASSFVRGIRSEQYF.